These 26 T cell receptor beta chains were all obtained from the same sample, sequenced in a study of cytomegalovirus exposure and HLA in healthy donors. Both 60 Vbeta primers and 13 Jbeta primers went into the PCR. The protocol was immunoSEQ multiplex PCR, while the TCRdb copy is restricted to in-frame clones and leaves out a portion. Among 150,000 to 200,000 clones listed, about four fifths were seen once. Sample: PBMCs. These receptor sequences come from a woman aged 40 to 50 in good health and CMV-seronegative.

The chain uses TRBV18 and TRBJ2-7; TRBD1 matches 7 bases. The CDR3 sequence is 14 residues long. Germline lookup yields CDR1 KGHSH and CDR2 LQKENI. Trimming removed 3 bases from V and 4 bases from J; junction bases left unmatched: 6. The CDR3, as DNA: TGTGCCAGCTCACCTACCCTCAGGGGGTACGAGCAGTACTTC. Protein: CASSPTLRGYEQYF.

The CDR3: CAWRKVLGGKLFF. CDR3 coding DNA: TGTGCCTGGAGAAAGGTCCTAGGGGGAAAACTGTTTTTT. V gene TRBV30 combines with J gene TRBJ1-4; maybe TRBD1 (6 bases). The CDR3 has 13 amino acids. Germline CDR1 reads GTSNPN; CDR2 reads SVGIG (reference sequence). V shed 3 bases and J shed 10 bases, with 15 bases lying between them.

CDR3 nucleotides: TGCGCCAGCAGCTTGGCCGGACAGGGGGAAAAACTGTTTTTT. As protein: CASSLAGQGEKLFF. The genes are TRBV5-1 and TRBJ1-4; 9 bases agree with TRBD1. Germline values: CDR1 SGHRS, CDR2 YFSETQ. The CDR3 has 14 amino acids. J lost 8 bases, V lost 0 bases, and 2 bases had no gene match.

V and J are TRBV18 and TRBJ2-3, with D possibly being TRBD2 (6 bases). The CDR3 is 15 residues long. CDR1 and CDR2 from the germline V gene are KGHSH and LQKENI. V was clipped by 3 bases and J by 1 base, with 11 bases between them. The CDR3 loop reads CASSPQASGTDTQYF. Written as DNA, the CDR3 is TGTGCCAGCTCACCCCAGGCTAGCGGCACAGATACGCAGTATTTT.

Of note for this clone: The junction shows a germline mismatch at one end, possibly a read error. Other DNA sequences within the sample encode an identical CDR3. The chain couples TRBV19 to TRBJ1-5, with 10 bases lining up with TRBD1. Germline loops: CDR1 LNHDA, CDR2 SQIVND (reference sequence). This CDR3 has 17 residues. The CDR3 sequence is CASSPGQGGLGNQPQHF. The CDR3 DNA follows: TGCGCCAGTAGTCCTGGACAGGGGGGCCTCGGCAATCAGCCCCAGCATTTT.

The rearrangement links TRBV5-6 to TRBJ1-1; 8 bases fit TRBD1. Losses at the gene ends were 3 bases for V and 1 base for J; bases not matched to a gene: 5. Germline CDR1 and CDR2: SGHDT and YYEEEE. CDR3 size: 15 residues. The CDR3 region is CASSYQGAWNTEAFF. The CDR3 DNA reads TGTGCCAGCAGCTACCAGGGGGCCTGGAACACTGAAGCTTTCTTT.

This sequence joins TRBV21-1 and TRBJ2-3; the table's D call of TRBD2 was not tested on the DNA. TRBV21-1 is a pseudogene segment. This CDR3 has 15 amino acids. The CDR3 loop reads CASSNPSPSTDTQYF. The CDR3 nucleotides read TGTGCCAGCAGCAATCCGAGCCCGAGCACAGATACGCAGTATTTT.

The chain carries TRBV25-1 and TRBJ1-2, with D maybe TRBD1 (6 bases). V gave up 3 bases and J gave up 4 bases, with 9 bases separating them. Per the germline V gene, CDR1 is MGHDK and CDR2 is SYGVNS. The CDR3 has 13 residues. The CDR3 reads CASSEGARYGYTF. The CDR3 DNA reads as TGTGCCAGCAGTGAGGGGGCGCGCTATGGCTACACCTTC.

The chain links TRBV12-5 to TRBJ2-3; 12 positions agree with TRBD2. CDR1 LGHNT and CDR2 FRNRAP come from the germline V gene. The CDR3 length is 17 residues. Trimming took 8 bases from V and 0 from J; bases not matched to a gene: 9. CDR3 sequence reads: CASSKGTSGFSTDTQYF. DNA of the CDR3: TGTGCTAGTTCGAAGGGGACTAGCGGGTTTAGCACAGATACGCAGTATTTT.

This clone was detected a few times. This chain links TRBV5-6 with TRBJ2-1; 7 positions agree with TRBD1. CDR1 and CDR2 (germline): SGHDT, YYEEEE. The V gene end was trimmed by 2 bases and the J gene end by 12 bases; junction bases not matched to a gene: 2. The CDR3 length is 11 residues. CDR3 in amino acids: CASSFDRVQFF. As DNA, the CDR3 is TGTGCCAGCAGCTTTGACAGGGTGCAGTTCTTC.

V and J are TRBV7-2 and TRBJ2-3, with 12 positions matching TRBD2. Germline CDR1 reads SGHTA; CDR2 reads FQGNSA. J was trimmed by 4 bases and V by 5 bases; bases with no gene match: 7. This CDR3 region has 16 residues. CDR3 in amino acids: CASSPQLAGGADTQYF. In DNA form, the CDR3 reads TGTGCCAGCAGCCCCCAACTAGCGGGGGGAGCAGATACGCAGTATTTT. Full variable domain (outside the CDR3, taken from reference TRBV7-2 and TRBJ2-3): GAGVSQSPSNKVTEKGKDVELRCDPISGHTALYWYRQSLGQGLEFLIYFQGNSAPDKSGLPSDRFSAERTGGSVSTLTIQRTQQEDSAVYLCASSPQLAGGADTQYFGPGTRLTVL.

V and J are TRBV7-2 and TRBJ2-7, with D perhaps TRBD2 (5 bases). The ends were cut back, 1 base at V and 3 bases at J, with 10 bases in the middle. The CDR3 extends over 14 amino acids. From germline, CDR1 is SGHTA and CDR2 FQGNSA. CDR3 nucleotide sequence: TGTGCCAGCAGCTTAGAGCCAGCGGACTACGAGCAGTACTTC. Residues: CASSLEPADYEQYF.

The chain recombines TRBV7-9 with TRBJ2-3, with 7 bases that match TRBD2. The CDR3 runs 16 residues. Looked up from germline, CDR1 is SEHNR and CDR2 is FQNEAQ (reference sequence). V shed 1 base, J shed 0 bases, and the junction held 4 bases outside the gene matches. CDR3 DNA sequence: TGTGCCAGCAGCTTAGGTATTAGCGGGAGCACAGATACGCAGTATTTT. It specifies CASSLGISGSTDTQYF.

As for this clone: A junction boundary mismatches the germline segment, possibly from a read error. This rearrangement joins TRBV7-9 to TRBJ1-1; D gene unclear. CDR3 size: 12 residues. The germline V gene has CDR1 SEHNR and CDR2 FQNEAQ (reference sequence). The CDR3 DNA is TGTTCCAGCAGCTTTGGGGAGGGTGAAGCTTTCTTT. Amino acid sequence: CSSSFGEGEAFF.

The chain couples TRBV6-5 to TRBJ2-1, with TRBD1 matching over 10 bases. The germline V gene has CDR1 MNHEY and CDR2 SVGAGI. The V and J ends lost 6 bases and 13 bases, in that order; junction bases with no gene match: 12. The CDR3 consists of 14 residues. CDR3 region: CASSPGQGVRGQFF. The CDR3 region has the DNA TGTGCCAGCAGCCCAGGACAGGGGGTCCGGGGTCAGTTCTTC.

This chain links TRBV6-1 with TRBJ1-5, with D possibly TRBD1 on 6 matching bases. V lost 8 bases and J 0 bases, leaving 11 bases between the germline ends. Germline CDR1 and CDR2: MNHNS and SASEGT. The CDR3 has 14 residues. The CDR3 bases are TGTGCCAGCCGAAAGACAGGTAGCAATCAGCCCCAGCATTTT. It codes for CASRKTGSNQPQHF.

This clone was detected only a few times. This sequence joins TRBV7-9 and TRBJ1-1; D gene ambiguous. V lost 5 bases to trimming and J lost 0 bases, with 16 bases between them. The CDR3 sequence is 16 residues long. Germline CDR1 SEHNR, CDR2 FQNEAQ (reference sequence). The CDR3 DNA sequence: TGTGCCAGCAGCCTGTATGGGCAGACCTTGAACACTGAAGCTTTCTTT. Protein: CASSLYGQTLNTEAFF.

The V gene is TRBV25-1, the J gene TRBJ2-1; a weak D match, TRBD2 (5 bases). With 6 bases removed from V and 6 bases from J, the gap between germline ends came to 6 bases. Germline assignment: CDR1 MGHDK and CDR2 SYGVNS. CDR3 length: 11 amino acids. The CDR3 loop is CASRGGNEQFF. The CDR3 nucleotides read TGTGCCAGCAGAGGAGGCAATGAGCAGTTCTTC.

This clone was seen just once. This rearrangement joins TRBV7-6 to TRBJ1-4; D remains unclear. V was trimmed by 1 base and J by 6 bases, leaving 9 bases between them. Germline V gene lookup returns CDR1 SGHVS and CDR2 FNYEAQ. The CDR3 extends over 14 amino acids. In nucleotides, the CDR3 is TGTGCCAGCAGCTTAGGGGCCGGGGATGAAAAACTGTTTTTT. Encoded protein: CASSLGAGDEKLFF.

This clone was detected once. V gene TRBV19 combines with J gene TRBJ2-7; maybe TRBD1 (5 bases). The CDR3 is 11 residues long. Germline CDR1 and CDR2: LNHDA and SQIVND (reference sequence). Trimming took 6 bases from V and 6 from J, leaving 9 bases between them. CDR3 nucleotides: TGTGCCAGTAGGGGGCCTGGCGAGCAGTACTTC. Translation gives CASRGPGEQYF.

This chain links TRBV23-1 with TRBJ2-7; 10 bases line up with TRBD1. TRBV23-1 is recorded as an ORF, its role being uncertain. Trimming took 6 bases from V and 4 from J; bases not matched to a gene: 9. This CDR3 has 15 residues. CDR3 region: CASSLGKDRGYEQYV. DNA of the CDR3: TGCGCCAGCAGCCTCGGGAAGGACAGGGGGTACGAGCAGTACGTC.

The CDR3 DNA reads TGTGCCAGCAGGGCTACCGGGGAGCTGTTTTTT. Its translation is CASRATGELFF. The chain recombines TRBV6-5 with TRBJ2-2; D is unresolved. The CDR3 extends over 11 amino acids. Germline V gene data show CDR1 as MNHEY and CDR2 as SVGAGI. Between the trimmed V and J ends, which lost 6 bases and 5 bases, there was a span of 4 bases.

The genes are TRBV7-9 and TRBJ2-2, with TRBD1 as a possible D gene (5 bases). Trimming shortened V by 5 bases and J by 7 bases, and 17 bases separated the two germline ends. The CDR3 totals 15 residues. Per germline, CDR1 SEHNR and CDR2 FQNEAQ (reference sequence). The CDR3: CASSPRTNLYGELFF. The CDR3 coding sequence is TGTGCCAGCAGCCCCCGGACAAATCTATACGGGGAGCTGTTTTTT.

This clone has a single count. This chain uses TRBV6-5 with TRBJ1-5; no firm D call. CDR1 is MNHEY, CDR2 SVGAGI, per germline. The CDR3 runs 12 residues. The V end lost 5 bases, the J end lost 7 bases, and 9 bases lay between the germline ends. CDR3 sequence: CASSEWQQPQHF. In DNA, the CDR3 is TGTGCCAGCAGTGAATGGCAGCAGCCCCAGCATTTT.

The chain carries TRBV7-2 and TRBJ2-1, with D tentatively TRBD2 (5 bases). Per the germline V gene, CDR1 is SGHTA and CDR2 is FQGNSA. V was shortened by 0 bases and J by 9 bases, with 9 bases between the two germline ends. The CDR3 has 13 residues. CDR3 bases: TGTGCCAGCAGCTTAGCCTGGGCGGGTGAGCAGTTCTTC. Residues: CASSLAWAGEQFF.

The chain links TRBV30 to TRBJ1-2; a weak D match, TRBD1 (5 bases). The germline gives CDR1 GTSNPN, CDR2 SVGIG (reference sequence). The V end lost 4 bases, the J end lost 0 bases, and 15 bases lay between the germline ends. The CDR3 covers 15 residues. CDR3 loop: CAWIEMTVANYGYTF. The CDR3 DNA follows: TGTGCCTGGATAGAAATGACAGTAGCTAACTATGGCTACACCTTC. Looking up the rest from reference TRBV30 and TRBJ1-2 gives the full variable domain: SQTIHQWPATLVQPVGSPLSLECTVEGTSNPNLYWYRQAAGRGLQLLFYSVGIGQISSEVPQNLSASRPQDRQFILSSKKLLLSDSGFYLCAWIEMTVANYGYTFGSGTRLTVV.